Sequencing of this TCR beta chain was carried out in a study of T cell changes during pregnancy in multiple sclerosis. This table comes from immunoSEQ multiplex PCR, and its TCRdb copy is limited to in-frame clones, with some not included. The sample yields approximately 30,000 clones, about 87% seen once. In germline, CDR1 is MNHEY, CDR2 SVGAGI. J gave up 8 bases and V 2 bases, and 6 bases lay outside the gene matches. The CDR3 is 14 residues long. This sequence was found in a female donor with multiple sclerosis, enrolled in a pregnancy study. The J gene is TRBJ2-1, the V gene TRBV6-5; 7 bases are shared with TRBD2. The source material was CD8+ T cells from peripheral blood mononuclear cells, sampled in the first trimester of pregnancy. The CDR3 here is CASSYVGGRDEQFF. As DNA, the CDR3 is TGTGCCAGCAGTTACGTCGGGGGGAGGGATGAGCAGTTCTTC.